The 17 T cell receptor beta chains reported below all come from one sample, sequenced in a study of identical twins (TCRdb year 2016). The protocol used for the library was 5' RACE. Sequencing was carried out with an Illumina HiSeq 2000. In TCRdb, the public reads were trimmed at Q25 with fastp and aligned with MiXCR, with productive beta chains retained. Every entry covers one CDR3 protein and lists the most common genes and DNA from its rows. This sample gives 500,000 to 700,000 distinct CDR3 sequences in total; 7.1% of them show up just once. The ten largest make up over 1.5% of the sample. This same sample was also part of a study on yellow fever vaccine responses in identical twins.

Sequenced input: PBMCs. Receptors were obtained from a woman between 18 and 29 years old in good health.

This clonotype was seen more than once but under ten times. The chain employs TRBV7-2 and TRBJ1-5; maybe TRBD1 (5 bases). The CDR3 consists of 16 residues. Germline loops: CDR1 SGHTA, CDR2 FQGNSA. The V end lost 5 bases, the J end lost 0 bases, and 14 bases lay between the germline ends. The CDR3 coding sequence is TGTGCCAGCAGCGAGTGGGACTCCCCTAGCAATCAGCCCCAGCATTTT. Amino acid sequence: CASSEWDSPSNQPQHF.

The gene calls are TRBV20-1 and TRBJ2-5, with 14 nucleotides matching TRBD2. The germline gives CDR1 DFQATT, CDR2 SNEGSKA (reference sequence). The CDR3 totals 14 residues. J gave up 4 bases and V 5 bases, and 3 bases lay outside the gene matches. The CDR3 DNA sequence: TGCAGTGCTGTTGGACTAGCGGGGGGAGAGACCCAGTACTTC. This sequence encodes CSAVGLAGGETQYF.

This clonotype was counted many times. V usage is TRBV5-1 and J usage is TRBJ2-1, with TRBD2 matching 10 bases. J lost 5 bases, V lost 0 bases, and 5 bases had no gene match. Germline V lookup: CDR1 SGHRS, CDR2 YFSETQ. The CDR3 covers 16 residues. The CDR3 loop is CASSLGAGGPHNEQFF. The CDR3 DNA sequence: TGCGCCAGCAGCTTGGGAGCGGGAGGGCCTCACAATGAGCAGTTCTTC.

This clonotype appeared a few times. The chain has TRBV29-1 and TRBJ2-2, with 9 bases matching TRBD1. V lost 1 base to trimming and J lost 9 bases; unmatched junction nucleotides: 6. This CDR3 contains 14 residues. The germline CDR1 and CDR2 sequences are SQVTM and ANQGSEA. CDR3 protein: CSVEVGTGYRELFF. The DNA for the CDR3 is TGCAGCGTTGAAGTTGGGACAGGGTACCGGGAGCTGTTTTTT.

This sequence joins TRBV24-1 and TRBJ2-1; no clear D. Germline V gives CDR1 KGHDR, CDR2 SFDVKD. The V gene lost 4 bases and the J gene lost 5 bases, with 14 bases spanning the gap. CDR3 length: 15 amino acids. CDR3 protein: CATSESTLSHNEQFF. CDR3 in DNA: TGTGCCACCAGTGAATCGACCCTTAGCCACAATGAGCAGTTCTTC.

V and J are TRBV12-3 or TRBV12-4 and TRBJ2-5, with 7 bases aligning to TRBD1. This CDR3 region has 17 residues. Losses at the gene ends were 6 bases for V and 4 bases for J; bases not matched to a gene: 17. CDR3: CASSGTARPGFSETQYF. CDR3 in DNA: TGTGCCAGCAGCGGGACAGCCCGGCCGGGTTTTTCAGAGACCCAGTACTTC.

This clonotype was picked up many times. The J gene is TRBJ1-1, the V gene TRBV7-9; 8 bases are a match to TRBD1. The CDR3 sequence is 14 residues long. Germline CDR1 SEHNR, CDR2 FQNEAQ (reference sequence). V was clipped by 3 bases and J by 1 base; unmatched bases: 1. The DNA of the CDR3 is TGTGCCAGCAGCTTTCAGGGGGCGAACACTGAAGCTTTCTTT. This codes for CASSFQGANTEAFF.

This clonotype came up a few times. This sequence joins TRBV10-1 and TRBJ2-3, with D unclear. This CDR3 spans 14 amino acids. Germline CDR1 is WNHNN and CDR2 is SYGVQD (reference sequence). V shed 3 bases and J shed 3 bases, with 10 bases lying between them. The CDR3 here is CASSDSSPTDTQYF. The CDR3 DNA reads as TGCGCCAGCAGTGACTCGTCGCCAACAGATACGCAGTATTTT.

This clonotype was seen repeatedly, ten times or more. The rearrangement joins TRBV6-5 to TRBJ2-5; maybe TRBD1 (6 bases). CDR3 length equals 12 residues. Germline V gene lookup returns CDR1 MNHEY and CDR2 SVGAGI. With 4 bases removed from V and 9 bases from J, the gap between germline ends came to 12 bases. Here the CDR3 DNA reads TGTGCCAGCAGTTCGGACAGTCGGGCCCAGTACTTC. Translating it yields CASSSDSRAQYF.

The chain recombines TRBV20-1 with TRBJ1-3; D is perhaps TRBD1 (5 bases). Germline CDR1 and CDR2: DFQATT and SNEGSKA (reference sequence). This CDR3 is built from 13 residues. The V gene lost 6 bases and the J gene lost 5 bases, with 14 bases spanning the gap. Written as DNA, the CDR3 is TGCAGTGCGGGGGTAGATCATAGAAACACCATATATTTT. This sequence encodes CSAGVDHRNTIYF.

The chain couples TRBV9 to TRBJ2-1; perhaps TRBD2 as D (5 bases). This CDR3 region has 15 residues. V shed 0 bases and J shed 5 bases, with 12 bases lying between them. The germline V gene has CDR1 SGDLS and CDR2 YYNGEE. This chain's CDR3 is CASSVVSSTNNEQFF. In DNA, the CDR3 is TGTGCCAGCAGCGTAGTGTCTAGCACTAACAATGAGCAGTTCTTC.

In its sample, this clonotype was seen a few times. The chain links TRBV5-1 to TRBJ2-5, with D tentatively TRBD1 (5 bases). Trimming took off 4 bases at V and 1 base at J, with 20 bases between the two ends. The CDR3 covers 17 residues. Germline V gene data show CDR1 as SGHRS and CDR2 as YFSETQ. CDR3 amino acids: CASSEDPRTIIQETQYF. CDR3 nucleotides: TGCGCCAGCAGCGAAGACCCCCGGACAATCATCCAAGAGACCCAGTACTTC.

The J gene is TRBJ1-6, the V gene TRBV9; D possibly corresponds to TRBD1 (5 bases). V was shortened by 6 bases and J by 14 bases, with 12 bases between the two germline ends. Germline CDR1 and CDR2: SGDLS and YYNGEE. The CDR3 extends over 11 amino acids. CDR3 DNA: TGTGCCAGCAAAGGGGATGGGGCCCTCCACTTT. It yields the protein CASKGDGALHF.

This chain links TRBV18 with TRBJ2-1, with 9 bases fitting TRBD2. CDR3 length: 14 amino acids. V gave up 2 bases and J gave up 8 bases; unmatched junction bases: 4. Germline CDR1 KGHSH, CDR2 LQKENI. The chain's CDR3 is CASSPLRGGDEQFF. CDR3 bases: TGTGCCAGCTCACCATTGCGGGGGGGCGATGAGCAGTTCTTC.

This clonotype showed up just a few times. The rearrangement links TRBV9 to TRBJ1-6; a weak D match, TRBD1 (6 bases). With 3 bases removed from V and 4 bases from J, the gap between germline ends came to 8 bases. The CDR3 length is 14 residues. Germline V gene data show CDR1 as SGDLS and CDR2 as YYNGEE. CDR3 sequence reads: CASSEGGYNSPLHF. As DNA, the CDR3 is TGTGCCAGCAGCGAGGGGGGTTATAATTCACCCCTCCACTTT.

The V and J genes are TRBV29-1 and TRBJ2-7; D is unclear. The CDR3 runs to 13 residues. Trimming took off 1 base at V and 1 base at J, with 8 bases between the two ends. Germline lookup yields CDR1 SQVTM and CDR2 ANQGSEA. The CDR3 spells CSVEVGGSYEQYF. CDR3 coding DNA: TGCAGCGTTGAAGTTGGCGGATCCTACGAGCAGTACTTC.

This clonotype showed up many times. The rearrangement joins TRBV28 to TRBJ1-5; possibly TRBD1 for D (6 bases). Trimming removed 6 bases at V and 2 bases at J, with 17 bases between. CDR1 is MDHEN, CDR2 SYDVKM, per germline. CDR3 length: 16 residues. The DNA of the CDR3 is TGTGCCAGCAGGTCGGGGGGCCAGTTCGGCAATCAGCCCCAGCATTTT. The encoded protein is CASRSGGQFGNQPQHF.